One T cell receptor beta chain is described in this entry. A sample-barcoded 5' primer and a J-beta primer mix were used in a second PCR of about 7 to 11 cycles. MiXCR, applied by TCRdb to the 5' RACE reads, yields one record per CDR3 protein. The table records roughly 1,500,000 distinct CDR3 sequences, about 35% of them present only once. These data are taken from a study of blood T cells in healthy people across ages. Study-level information: Template switching caught about one barcoded beta molecule for each two T cells.

This TCR derives from a woman aged 25 to 45 in good health. Specimen: blood.

CDR3 nucleotide sequence: TGTGCCAGCAGTGAAATGACGGGACCCTACGAGCAGTACTTC. It specifies CASSEMTGPYEQYF. The chain is built from TRBV6-1 and TRBJ2-7, with D perhaps assigned TRBD1 or TRBD2 (5 bases each). V was shortened by 2 bases and J by 2 bases, with 10 bases between the two germline ends. Germline V gene data show CDR1 as MNHNS and CDR2 as SASEGT. The CDR3 is 14 residues long.